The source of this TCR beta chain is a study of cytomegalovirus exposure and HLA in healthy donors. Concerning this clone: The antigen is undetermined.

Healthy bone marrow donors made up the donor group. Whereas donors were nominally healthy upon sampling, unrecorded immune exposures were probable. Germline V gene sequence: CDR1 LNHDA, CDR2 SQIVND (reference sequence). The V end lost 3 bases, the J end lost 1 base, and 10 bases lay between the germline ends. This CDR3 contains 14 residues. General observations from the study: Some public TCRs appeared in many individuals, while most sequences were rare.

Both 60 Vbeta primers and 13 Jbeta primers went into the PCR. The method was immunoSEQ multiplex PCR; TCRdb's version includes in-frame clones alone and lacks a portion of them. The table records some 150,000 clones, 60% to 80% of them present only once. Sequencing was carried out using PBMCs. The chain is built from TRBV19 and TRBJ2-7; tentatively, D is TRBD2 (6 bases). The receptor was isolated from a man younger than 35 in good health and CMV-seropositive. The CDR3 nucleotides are TGTGCCAGTAGTATCGGGCGGGGATCCTACGAGCAGTACTTC. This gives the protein CASSIGRGSYEQYF.